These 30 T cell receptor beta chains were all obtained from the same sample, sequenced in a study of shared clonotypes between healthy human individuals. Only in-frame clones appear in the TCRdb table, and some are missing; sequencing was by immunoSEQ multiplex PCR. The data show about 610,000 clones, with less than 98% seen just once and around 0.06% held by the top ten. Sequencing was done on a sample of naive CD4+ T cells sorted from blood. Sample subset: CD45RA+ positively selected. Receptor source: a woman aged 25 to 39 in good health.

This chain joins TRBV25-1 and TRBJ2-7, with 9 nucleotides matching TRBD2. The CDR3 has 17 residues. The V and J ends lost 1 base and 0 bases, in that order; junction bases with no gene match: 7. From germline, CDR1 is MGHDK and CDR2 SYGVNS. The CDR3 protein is CASSESGLAGFSYEQYF. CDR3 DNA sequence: TGTGCCAGCAGTGAATCCGGCCTAGCGGGGTTCTCCTACGAGCAGTACTTC.

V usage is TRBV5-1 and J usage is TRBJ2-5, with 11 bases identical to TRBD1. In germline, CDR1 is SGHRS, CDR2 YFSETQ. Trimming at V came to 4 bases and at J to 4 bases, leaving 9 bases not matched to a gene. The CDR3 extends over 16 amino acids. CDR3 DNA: TGCGCCAGCAGCCTCCGAGGACAGGGGGCTGGAGAGACCCAGTACTTC. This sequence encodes CASSLRGQGAGETQYF.

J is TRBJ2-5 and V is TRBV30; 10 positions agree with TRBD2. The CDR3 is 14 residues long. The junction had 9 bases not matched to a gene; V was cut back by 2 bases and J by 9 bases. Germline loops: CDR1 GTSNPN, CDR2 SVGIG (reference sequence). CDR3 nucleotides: TGTGCCTGGAGTAACGGGCTAGCGGGAGATCCCCAGTACTTC. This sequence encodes CAWSNGLAGDPQYF.

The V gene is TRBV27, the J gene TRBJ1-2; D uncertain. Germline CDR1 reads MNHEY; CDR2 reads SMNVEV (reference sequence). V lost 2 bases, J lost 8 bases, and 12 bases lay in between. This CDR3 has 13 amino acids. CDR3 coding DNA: TGTGCCAGCAGTTTAGGAGGGAATACCGGCTACACCTTC. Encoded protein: CASSLGGNTGYTF.

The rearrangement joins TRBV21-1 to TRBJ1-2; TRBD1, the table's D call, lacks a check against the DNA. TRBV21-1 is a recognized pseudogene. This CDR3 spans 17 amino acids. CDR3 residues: CASSPHVPGQRDYGYTF. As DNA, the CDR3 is TGTGCCAGCAGCCCCCATGTGCCGGGACAGAGGGACTATGGCTACACCTTC.

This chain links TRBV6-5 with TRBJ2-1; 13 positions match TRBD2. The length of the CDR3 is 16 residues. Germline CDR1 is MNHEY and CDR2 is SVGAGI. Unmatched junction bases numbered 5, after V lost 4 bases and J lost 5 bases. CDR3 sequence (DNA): TGTGCCAGCAGTTGGTCACTAGCGGGAGGGGACAATGAGCAGTTCTTC. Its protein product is CASSWSLAGGDNEQFF.

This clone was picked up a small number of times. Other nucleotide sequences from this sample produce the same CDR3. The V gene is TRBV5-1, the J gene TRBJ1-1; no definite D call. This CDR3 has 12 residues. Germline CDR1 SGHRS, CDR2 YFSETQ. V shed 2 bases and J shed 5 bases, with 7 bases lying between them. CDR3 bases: TGCGCCAGCAGCTTAGAAGGTACTGAAGCTTTCTTT. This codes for CASSLEGTEAFF.

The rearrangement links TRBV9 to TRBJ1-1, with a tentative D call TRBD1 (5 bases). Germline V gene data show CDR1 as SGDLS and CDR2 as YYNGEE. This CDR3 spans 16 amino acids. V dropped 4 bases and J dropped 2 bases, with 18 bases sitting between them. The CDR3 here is CASSRPQGGINTEAFF. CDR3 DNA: TGTGCCAGCAGCAGACCCCAGGGTGGAATAAACACTGAAGCTTTCTTT.

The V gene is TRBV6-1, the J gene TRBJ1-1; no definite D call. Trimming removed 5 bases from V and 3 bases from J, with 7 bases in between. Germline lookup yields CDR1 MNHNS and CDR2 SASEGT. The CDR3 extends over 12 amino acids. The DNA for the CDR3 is TGTGCCAGCAGTTGGAGGGACACTGAAGCTTTCTTT. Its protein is CASSWRDTEAFF.

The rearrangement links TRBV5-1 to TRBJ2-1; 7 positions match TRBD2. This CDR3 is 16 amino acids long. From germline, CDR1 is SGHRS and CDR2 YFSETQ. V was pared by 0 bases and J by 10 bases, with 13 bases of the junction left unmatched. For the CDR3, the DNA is TGCGCCAGCAGCTTGGAGCTAGCGGAACTAGCGCAAGAGCAGTTCTTC. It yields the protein CASSLELAELAQEQFF.

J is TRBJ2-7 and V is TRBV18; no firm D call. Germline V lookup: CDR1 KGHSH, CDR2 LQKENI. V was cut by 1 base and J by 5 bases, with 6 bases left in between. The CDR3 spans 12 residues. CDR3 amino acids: CASSPRLNEQYF. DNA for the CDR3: TGTGCCAGCTCACCACGCCTGAACGAGCAGTACTTC. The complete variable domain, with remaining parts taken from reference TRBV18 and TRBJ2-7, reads NAGVMQNPRHLVRRRGQEARLRCSPMKGHSHVYWYRQLPEEGLKFMVYLQKENIIDESGMPKERFSAEFPKEGPSILRIQQVVRGDSAAYFCASSPRLNEQYFGPGTRLTVT.

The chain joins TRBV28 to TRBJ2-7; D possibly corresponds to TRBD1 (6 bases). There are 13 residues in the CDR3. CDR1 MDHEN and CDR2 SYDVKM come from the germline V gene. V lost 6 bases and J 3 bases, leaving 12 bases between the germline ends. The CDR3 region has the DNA TGTGCCAGCAGAACAGGGTTTATCTACGAGCAGTACTTC. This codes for CASRTGFIYEQYF.

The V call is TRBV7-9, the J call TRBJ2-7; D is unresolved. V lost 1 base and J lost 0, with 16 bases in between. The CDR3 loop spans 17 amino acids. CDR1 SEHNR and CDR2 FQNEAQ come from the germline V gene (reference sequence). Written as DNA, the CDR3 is TGTGCCAGCAGCTTAGTATCTGGTGGCCGAAGCTCCTACGAGCAGTACTTC. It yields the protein CASSLVSGGRSSYEQYF.

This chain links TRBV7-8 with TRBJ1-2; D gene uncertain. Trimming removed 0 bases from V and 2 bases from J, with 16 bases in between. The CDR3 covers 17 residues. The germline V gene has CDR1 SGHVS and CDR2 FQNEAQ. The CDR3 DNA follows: TGTGCCAGCAGCTTAGCGCGGTTGAGGCCTAAAAACTATGGCTACACCTTC. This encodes CASSLARLRPKNYGYTF.

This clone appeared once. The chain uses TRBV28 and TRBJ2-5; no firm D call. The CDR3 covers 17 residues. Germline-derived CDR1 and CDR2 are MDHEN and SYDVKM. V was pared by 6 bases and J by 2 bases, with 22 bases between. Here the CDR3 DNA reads TGTGCCAGCAGGGAACGGGCCCTTCACGGCAATCAAGAGACCCAGTACTTC. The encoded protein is CASRERALHGNQETQYF.

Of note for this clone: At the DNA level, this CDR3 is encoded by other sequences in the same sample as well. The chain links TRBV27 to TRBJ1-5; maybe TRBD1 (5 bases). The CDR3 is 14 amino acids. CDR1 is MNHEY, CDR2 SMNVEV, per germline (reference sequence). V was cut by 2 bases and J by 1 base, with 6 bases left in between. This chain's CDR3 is CASSLRGSNQPQHF. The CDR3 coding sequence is TGTGCCAGCAGTTTACGGGGCAGCAATCAGCCCCAGCATTTT.

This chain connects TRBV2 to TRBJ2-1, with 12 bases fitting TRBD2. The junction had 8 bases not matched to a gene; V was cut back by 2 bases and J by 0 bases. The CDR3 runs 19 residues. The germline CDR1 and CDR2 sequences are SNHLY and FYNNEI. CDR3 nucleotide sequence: TGTGCCAGCAGTGAATTTCGGACTAGCGGGATATACTCCTACAATGAGCAGTTCTTC. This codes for CASSEFRTSGIYSYNEQFF.

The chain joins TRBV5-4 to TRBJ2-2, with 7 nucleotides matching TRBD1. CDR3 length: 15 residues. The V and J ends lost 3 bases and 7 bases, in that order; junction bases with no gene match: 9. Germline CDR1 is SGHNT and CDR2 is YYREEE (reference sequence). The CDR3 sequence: CASSSTGNGFGELFF. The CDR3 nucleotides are TGTGCCAGCAGCTCGACAGGGAATGGTTTCGGGGAGCTGTTTTTT. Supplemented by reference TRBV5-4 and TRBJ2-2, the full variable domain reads ETGVTQSPTHLIKTRGQQVTLRCSSQSGHNTVSWYQQALGQGPQFIFQYYREEENGRGNFPPRFSGLQFPNYSSELNVNALELDDSALYLCASSSTGNGFGELFFGEGSRLTVL.

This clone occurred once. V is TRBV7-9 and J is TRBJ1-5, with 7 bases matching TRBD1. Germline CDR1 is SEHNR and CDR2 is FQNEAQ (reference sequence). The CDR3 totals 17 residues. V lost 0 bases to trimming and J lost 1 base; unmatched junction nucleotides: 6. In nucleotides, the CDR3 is TGTGCCAGCAGCTTAGCGGGCCACAGGGGAAGCAATCAGCCCCAGCATTTT. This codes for CASSLAGHRGSNQPQHF.

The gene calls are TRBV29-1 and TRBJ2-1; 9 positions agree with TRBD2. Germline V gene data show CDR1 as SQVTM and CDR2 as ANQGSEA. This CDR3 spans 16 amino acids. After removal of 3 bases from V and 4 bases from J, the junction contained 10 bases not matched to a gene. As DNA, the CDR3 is TGCAGCGTTGATCTGTTAGCGGGAGATAGGTACAATGAGCAGTTCTTC. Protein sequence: CSVDLLAGDRYNEQFF.

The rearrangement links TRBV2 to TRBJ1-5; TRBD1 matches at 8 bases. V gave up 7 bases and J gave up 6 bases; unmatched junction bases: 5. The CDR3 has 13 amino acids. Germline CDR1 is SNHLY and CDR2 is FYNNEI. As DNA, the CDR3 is TGTGCCAGCACGACAGGGGCTCTTCAGCCCCAGCATTTT. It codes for CASTTGALQPQHF.

The CDR3 DNA reads as TGTGCCAGCAGCTCCTTGGACAGGGTAGGAAACACCATATATTTT. Translation: CASSSLDRVGNTIYF. The chain carries TRBV11-2 and TRBJ1-3; 8 positions agree with TRBD1. The germline V gene has CDR1 SGHAT and CDR2 FQNNGV. The CDR3 sequence is 15 residues long. V dropped 4 bases and J dropped 4; count of bases not matched to a gene: 6.

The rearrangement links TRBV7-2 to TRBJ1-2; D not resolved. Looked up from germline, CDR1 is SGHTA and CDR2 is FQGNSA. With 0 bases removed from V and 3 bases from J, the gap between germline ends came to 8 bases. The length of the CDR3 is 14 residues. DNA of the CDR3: TGTGCCAGCAGCTTAGCGGAACGGGACTATGGCTACACCTTC. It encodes CASSLAERDYGYTF.

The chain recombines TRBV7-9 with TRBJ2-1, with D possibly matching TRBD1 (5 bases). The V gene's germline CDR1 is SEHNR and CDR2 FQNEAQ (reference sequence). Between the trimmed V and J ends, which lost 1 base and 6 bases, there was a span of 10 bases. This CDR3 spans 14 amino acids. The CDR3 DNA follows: TGTGCCAGCAGCTTAGTCGACAGTTCCAATGAGCAGTTCTTC. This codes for CASSLVDSSNEQFF.

CDR3 in amino acids: CASISETQYF. The CDR3 DNA sequence: TGTGCCAGCATCTCGGAGACCCAGTACTTC. V and J are TRBV6-6 and TRBJ2-5; D gene unclear. Trimming removed 7 bases from V and 5 bases from J, with 5 bases in between. This CDR3 region has 10 residues. Germline CDR1 is MNHNY and CDR2 is SVGAGI (reference sequence).

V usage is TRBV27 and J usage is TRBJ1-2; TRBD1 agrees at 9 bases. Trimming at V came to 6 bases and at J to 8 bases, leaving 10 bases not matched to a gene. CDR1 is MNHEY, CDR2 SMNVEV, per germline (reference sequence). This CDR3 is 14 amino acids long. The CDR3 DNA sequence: TGTGCCAGCAGCCGCAGTGGACAGGGGAAGGGCTACACCTTC. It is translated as CASSRSGQGKGYTF.

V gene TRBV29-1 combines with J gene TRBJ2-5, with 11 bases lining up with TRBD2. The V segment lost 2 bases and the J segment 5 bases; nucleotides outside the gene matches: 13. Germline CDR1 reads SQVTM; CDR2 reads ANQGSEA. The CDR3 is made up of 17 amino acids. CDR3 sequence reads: CSVERRLAGGGGETQYF. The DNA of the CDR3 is TGCAGCGTTGAAAGGCGGCTAGCGGGAGGCGGTGGGGAGACCCAGTACTTC.

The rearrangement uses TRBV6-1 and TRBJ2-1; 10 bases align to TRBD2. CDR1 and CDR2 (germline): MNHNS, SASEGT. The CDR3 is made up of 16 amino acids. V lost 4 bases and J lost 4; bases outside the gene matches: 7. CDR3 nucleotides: TGTGCCAGCAGTGCCCAGGGACTAGCGAATTACAATGAGCAGTTCTTC. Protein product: CASSAQGLANYNEQFF.

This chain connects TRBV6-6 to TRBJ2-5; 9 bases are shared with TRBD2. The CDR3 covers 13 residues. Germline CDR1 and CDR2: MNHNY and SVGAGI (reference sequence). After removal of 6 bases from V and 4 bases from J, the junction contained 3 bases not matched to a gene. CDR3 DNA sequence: TGTGCCAGCAGGCCGACTAGCGGAGAGACCCAGTACTTC. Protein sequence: CASRPTSGETQYF.

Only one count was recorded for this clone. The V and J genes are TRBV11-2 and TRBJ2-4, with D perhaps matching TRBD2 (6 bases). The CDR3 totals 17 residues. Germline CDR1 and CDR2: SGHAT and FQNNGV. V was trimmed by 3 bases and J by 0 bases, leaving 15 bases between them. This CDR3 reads CASSLAGQGLAKNIQYF. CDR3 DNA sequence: TGTGCCAGCAGCTTGGCGGGGCAGGGACTAGCCAAAAACATTCAGTACTTC.